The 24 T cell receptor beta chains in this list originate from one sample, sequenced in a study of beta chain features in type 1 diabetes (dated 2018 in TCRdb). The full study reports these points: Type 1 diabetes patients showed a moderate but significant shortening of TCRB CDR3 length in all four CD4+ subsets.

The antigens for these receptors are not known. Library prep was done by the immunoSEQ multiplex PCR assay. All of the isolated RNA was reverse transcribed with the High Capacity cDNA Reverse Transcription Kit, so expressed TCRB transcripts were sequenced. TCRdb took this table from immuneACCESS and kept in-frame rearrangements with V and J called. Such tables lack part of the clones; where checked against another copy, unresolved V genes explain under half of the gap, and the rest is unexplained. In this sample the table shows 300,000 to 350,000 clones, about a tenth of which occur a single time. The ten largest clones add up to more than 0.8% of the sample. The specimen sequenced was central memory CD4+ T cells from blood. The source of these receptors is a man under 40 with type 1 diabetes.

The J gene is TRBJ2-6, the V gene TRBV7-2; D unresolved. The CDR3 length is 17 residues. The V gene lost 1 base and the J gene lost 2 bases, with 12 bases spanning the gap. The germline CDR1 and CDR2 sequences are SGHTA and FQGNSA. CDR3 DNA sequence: TGTGCCAGCAGCTTAGGGCCCGGGCTACCTGGGGCCAACGTCCTGACTTTC. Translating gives CASSLGPGLPGANVLTF.

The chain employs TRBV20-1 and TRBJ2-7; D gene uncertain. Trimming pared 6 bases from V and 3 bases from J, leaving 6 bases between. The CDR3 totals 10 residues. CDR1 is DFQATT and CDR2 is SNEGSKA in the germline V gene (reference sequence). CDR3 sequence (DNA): TGCAGTGCCACCGACTACGAGCAGTACTTC. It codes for CSATDYEQYF.

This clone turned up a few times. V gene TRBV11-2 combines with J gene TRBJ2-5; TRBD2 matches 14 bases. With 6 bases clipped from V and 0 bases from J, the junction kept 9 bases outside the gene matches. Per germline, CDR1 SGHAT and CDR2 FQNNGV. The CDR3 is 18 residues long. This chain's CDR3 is CASSRGTSGGVYQETQYF. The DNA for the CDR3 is TGTGCCAGCAGTAGGGGGACTAGCGGGGGAGTTTACCAAGAGACCCAGTACTTC.

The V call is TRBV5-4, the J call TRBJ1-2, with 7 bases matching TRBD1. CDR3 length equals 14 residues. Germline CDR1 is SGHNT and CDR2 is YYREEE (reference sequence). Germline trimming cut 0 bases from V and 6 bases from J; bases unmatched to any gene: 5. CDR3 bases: TGTGCCAGCAGCTTGGGCCAGGGACAGAATGGCTACACCTTC. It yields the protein CASSLGQGQNGYTF. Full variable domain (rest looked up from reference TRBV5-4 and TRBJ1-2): ETGVTQSPTHLIKTRGQQVTLRCSSQSGHNTVSWYQQALGQGPQFIFQYYREEENGRGNFPPRFSGLQFPNYSSELNVNALELDDSALYLCASSLGQGQNGYTFGSGTRLTVV.

The CDR3, as DNA: TGCGCCAGCAGCACGGACGGGAGCCAAGAGACCCAGTACTTC. Protein sequence: CASSTDGSQETQYF. The genes are TRBV5-1 and TRBJ2-5; weak D call: TRBD2 (6 bases). V was trimmed by 4 bases and J by 1 base, leaving 11 bases between them. CDR1 is SGHRS and CDR2 is YFSETQ in the germline V gene. The CDR3 is made up of 14 amino acids.

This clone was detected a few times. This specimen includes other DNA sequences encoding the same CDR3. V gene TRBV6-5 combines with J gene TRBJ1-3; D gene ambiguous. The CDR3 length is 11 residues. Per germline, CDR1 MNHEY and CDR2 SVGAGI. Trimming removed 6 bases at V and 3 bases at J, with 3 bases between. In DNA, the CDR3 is TGTGCCAGCAGAGGTGGAAACACCATATATTTT. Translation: CASRGGNTIYF.

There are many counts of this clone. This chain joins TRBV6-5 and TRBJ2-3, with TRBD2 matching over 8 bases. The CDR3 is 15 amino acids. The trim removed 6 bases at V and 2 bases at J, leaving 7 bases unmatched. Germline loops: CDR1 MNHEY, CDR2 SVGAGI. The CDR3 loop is CASSRTGGHTDTQYF. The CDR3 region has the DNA TGTGCCAGCAGCCGAACGGGGGGGCACACAGATACGCAGTATTTT.

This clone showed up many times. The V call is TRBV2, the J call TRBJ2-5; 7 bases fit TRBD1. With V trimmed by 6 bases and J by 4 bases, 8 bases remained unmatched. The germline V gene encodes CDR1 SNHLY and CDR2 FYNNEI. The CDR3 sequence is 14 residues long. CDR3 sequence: CASRETGAGETQYF. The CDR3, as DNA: TGTGCCAGCAGAGAAACAGGGGCGGGAGAGACCCAGTACTTC. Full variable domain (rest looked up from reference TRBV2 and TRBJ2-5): EPEVTQTPSHQVTQMGQEVILRCVPISNHLYFYWYRQILGQKVEFLVSFYNNEISEKSEIFDDQFSVERPDGSNFTLKIRSTKLEDSAMYFCASRETGAGETQYFGPGTRLLVL.

The CDR3 loop is CAVAGGPTDTQYF. The CDR3 DNA reads as TGTGCAGTCGCGGGGGGGCCGACAGATACGCAGTATTTT. The chain is built from TRBV7-6 and TRBJ2-3; TRBD2 matches at 9 bases. Germline loops: CDR1 SGHVS, CDR2 FNYEAQ. The CDR3 contains 13 residues.

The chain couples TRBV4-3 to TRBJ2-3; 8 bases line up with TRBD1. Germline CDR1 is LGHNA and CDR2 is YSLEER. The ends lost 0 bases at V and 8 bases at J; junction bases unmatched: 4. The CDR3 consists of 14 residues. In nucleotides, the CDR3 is TGCGCCAGCAGCCAAGATTGGACAGGGACTACGCAGTATTTT. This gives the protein CASSQDWTGTTQYF.

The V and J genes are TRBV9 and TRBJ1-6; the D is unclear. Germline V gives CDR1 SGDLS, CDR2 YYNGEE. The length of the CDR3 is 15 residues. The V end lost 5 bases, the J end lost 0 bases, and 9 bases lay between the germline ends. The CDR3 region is CASSFTDSYNSPLHF. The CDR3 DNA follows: TGTGCCAGCAGTTTCACCGACTCCTATAATTCACCCCTCCACTTT.

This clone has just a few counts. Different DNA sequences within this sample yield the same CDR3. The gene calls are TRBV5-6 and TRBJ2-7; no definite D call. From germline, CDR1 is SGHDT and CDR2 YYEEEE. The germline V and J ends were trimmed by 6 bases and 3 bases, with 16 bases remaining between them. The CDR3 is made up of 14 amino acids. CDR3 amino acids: CASNRLGSYYEQYF. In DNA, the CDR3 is TGTGCCAGCAACCGGTTGGGGTCTTACTACGAGCAGTACTTC. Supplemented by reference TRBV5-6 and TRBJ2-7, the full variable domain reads DAGVTQSPTHLIKTRGQQVTLRCSPKSGHDTVSWYQQALGQGPQFIFQYYEEEERQRGNFPDRFSGHQFPNYSSELNVNALLLGDSALYLCASNRLGSYYEQYFGPGTRLTVT.

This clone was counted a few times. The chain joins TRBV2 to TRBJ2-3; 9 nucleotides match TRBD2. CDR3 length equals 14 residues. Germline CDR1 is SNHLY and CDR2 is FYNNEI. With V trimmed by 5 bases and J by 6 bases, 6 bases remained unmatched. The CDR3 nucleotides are TGTGCCAGCAGTTATAGCGGGGGCGAGGATACGCAGTATTTT. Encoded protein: CASSYSGGEDTQYF.

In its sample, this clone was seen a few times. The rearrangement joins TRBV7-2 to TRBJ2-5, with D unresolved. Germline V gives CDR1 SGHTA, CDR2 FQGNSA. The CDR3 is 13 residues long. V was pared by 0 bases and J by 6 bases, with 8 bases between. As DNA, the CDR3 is TGTGCCAGCAGCTTAGCGGGAACACAGACCCAGTACTTC. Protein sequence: CASSLAGTQTQYF.

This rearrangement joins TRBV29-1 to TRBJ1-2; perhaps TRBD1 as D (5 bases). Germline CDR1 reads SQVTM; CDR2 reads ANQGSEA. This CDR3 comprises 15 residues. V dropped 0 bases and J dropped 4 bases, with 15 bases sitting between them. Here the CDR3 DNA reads TGCAGCGTTGAAGACCAGGGACGTTCCGTCTATGGCTACACCTTC. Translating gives CSVEDQGRSVYGYTF.

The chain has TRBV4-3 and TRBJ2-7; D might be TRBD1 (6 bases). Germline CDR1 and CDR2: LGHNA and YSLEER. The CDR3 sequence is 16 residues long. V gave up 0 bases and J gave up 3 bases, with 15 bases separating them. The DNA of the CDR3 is TGCGCCAGCAGCCAAGACTTTTTGGCAGGGGACTACGAGCAGTACTTC. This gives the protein CASSQDFLAGDYEQYF.

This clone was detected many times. Written as DNA, the CDR3 is TGCAGCGTCGATGCTTTGGGACTAGATTCGGATACGCAGTATTTT. Amino acid sequence: CSVDALGLDSDTQYF. The chain recombines TRBV29-1 with TRBJ2-3; 8 bases line up with TRBD2. Per the germline V gene, CDR1 is SQVTM and CDR2 is ANQGSEA. CDR3 length equals 15 residues. Trimming took 6 bases from V and 6 from J; bases not matched to a gene: 14.

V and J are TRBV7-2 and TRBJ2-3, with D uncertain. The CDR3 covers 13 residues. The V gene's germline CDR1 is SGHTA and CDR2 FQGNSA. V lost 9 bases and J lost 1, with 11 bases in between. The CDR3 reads CASEVTGTDTQYF. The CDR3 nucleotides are TGTGCCAGTGAGGTTACAGGCACAGATACGCAGTATTTT.

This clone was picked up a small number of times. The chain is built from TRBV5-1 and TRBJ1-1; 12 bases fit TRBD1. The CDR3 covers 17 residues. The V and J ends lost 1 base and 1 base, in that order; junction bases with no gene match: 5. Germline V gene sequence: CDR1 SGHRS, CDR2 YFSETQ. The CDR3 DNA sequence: TGCGCCAGCAGCTTGTCGGGACAGGGGGCATCGAACACTGAAGCTTTCTTT. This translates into CASSLSGQGASNTEAFF.

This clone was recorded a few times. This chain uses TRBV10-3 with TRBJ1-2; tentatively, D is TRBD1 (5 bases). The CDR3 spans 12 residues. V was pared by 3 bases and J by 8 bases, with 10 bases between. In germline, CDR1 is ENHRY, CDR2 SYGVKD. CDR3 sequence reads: CAISDFDSGYTF. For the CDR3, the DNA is TGTGCCATCAGTGATTTTGACAGCGGCTACACCTTC.

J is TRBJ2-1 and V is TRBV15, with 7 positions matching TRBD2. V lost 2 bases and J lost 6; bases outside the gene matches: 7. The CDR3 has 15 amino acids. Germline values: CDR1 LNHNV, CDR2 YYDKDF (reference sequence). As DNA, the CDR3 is TGTGCCACCAGCAGATTCGCGGGGGAGAGCAATGAGCAGTTCTTC. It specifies CATSRFAGESNEQFF.

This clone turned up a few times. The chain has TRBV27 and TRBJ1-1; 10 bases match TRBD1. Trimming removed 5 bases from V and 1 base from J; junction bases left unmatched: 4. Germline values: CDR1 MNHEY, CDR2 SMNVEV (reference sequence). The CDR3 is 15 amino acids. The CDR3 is CASSKWTGGNTEAFF. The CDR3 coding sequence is TGTGCCAGCAGTAAATGGACAGGGGGGAACACTGAAGCTTTCTTT.

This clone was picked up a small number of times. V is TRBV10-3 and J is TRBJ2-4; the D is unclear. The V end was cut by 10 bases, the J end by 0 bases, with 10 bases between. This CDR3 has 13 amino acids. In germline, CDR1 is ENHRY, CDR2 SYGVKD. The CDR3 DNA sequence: TGTGCCAGCACTTCTATAGCCAAAAACATTCAGTACTTC. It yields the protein CASTSIAKNIQYF.

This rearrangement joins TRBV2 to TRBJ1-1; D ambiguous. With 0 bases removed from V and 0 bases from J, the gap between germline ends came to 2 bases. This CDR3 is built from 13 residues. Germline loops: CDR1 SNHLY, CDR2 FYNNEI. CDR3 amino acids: CASSEAMNTEAFF. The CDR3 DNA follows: TGTGCCAGCAGTGAAGCAATGAACACTGAAGCTTTCTTT. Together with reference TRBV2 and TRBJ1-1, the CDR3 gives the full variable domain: EPEVTQTPSHQVTQMGQEVILRCVPISNHLYFYWYRQILGQKVEFLVSFYNNEISEKSEIFDDQFSVERPDGSNFTLKIRSTKLEDSAMYFCASSEAMNTEAFFGQGTRLTVV.